Following are 11 T cell receptor beta chains from one sample sequenced in a study of T cell responses to AZD1222 COVID-19 vaccine (dated by TCRdb to about 2021). Libraries were built with the immunoSEQ multiplex PCR assay. TCRdb took over this immuneACCESS table, retaining in-frame rearrangements with V and J assigned. Such tables are incomplete; in checked studies, under half of the missing clones stem from an unresolved V gene, and the remainder is unexplained. The sample records roughly 120,000 clones, approximately 91% of which are singletons. The leading ten clones occupy about a sixth of the sample. Reading the label with the study, this specimen's time point is: baseline before first vaccination. The material sequenced was peripheral blood, taken on day 0 of AZD1222 vaccination. The receptor set was obtained from an adult in good health.

This clone was detected only once. The J gene is TRBJ2-2, the V gene TRBV7-6, with 12 bases that match TRBD1. The CDR3 has 18 amino acids. Germline-derived CDR1 and CDR2 are SGHVS and FNYEAQ. With V trimmed by 6 bases and J by 4 bases, 12 bases remained unmatched. The CDR3 bases are TGTGCCAGCAGTCGCCCCGGGACAGGGGGCGGTGGCACCGGGGAGCTGTTTTTT. It translates to CASSRPGTGGGGTGELFF.

Comments on this clone: Other DNA sequences from this sample encode an identical CDR3 as well. The J gene is TRBJ2-7, the V gene TRBV2, with 8 bases matching TRBD1. Trimming cost V 5 bases and J 5 bases; bases outside gene matches: 11. The CDR3 totals 15 residues. Germline V gene data show CDR1 as SNHLY and CDR2 as FYNNEI. CDR3 in DNA: TGTGCCAGCAGTCGGCCGGGCCAGGGGGCCCACGAGCAGTACGTC. Protein: CASSRPGQGAHEQYV.

This clone was recorded a few times. The chain employs TRBV21-1 and TRBJ1-1; TRBD1, the D gene given by the table, was not confirmed from the DNA. TRBV21-1 is a listed pseudogene. This CDR3 spans 17 amino acids. Written as DNA, the CDR3 is TGTGCCAGCAGCGCCCGGGACAGAATGCTCCTGAACACTGAAGCTTTCTTT. Its translation: CASSARDRMLLNTEAFF.

V is TRBV18 and J is TRBJ2-7, with 7 positions matching TRBD1. CDR1 and CDR2 from the germline V gene are KGHSH and LQKENI. The J segment lost 4 bases and the V segment lost 4 bases, leaving 7 bases of the junction unmatched. The CDR3 sequence is 14 residues long. Written as DNA, the CDR3 is TGTGCCAGCTCACTGGGGCAGGGGGAGTACGAGCAGTACTTC. It yields the protein CASSLGQGEYEQYF.

This sequence joins TRBV9 and TRBJ1-1; possibly TRBD1 for D (5 bases). The V gene's germline CDR1 is SGDLS and CDR2 YYNGEE. The CDR3 loop spans 13 amino acids. Trimming cost V 4 bases and J 4 bases, with 11 bases left between them. CDR3 protein: CASSTGGLTEAFF. Written as DNA, the CDR3 is TGTGCCAGCAGCACGGGGGGACTCACTGAAGCTTTCTTT.

The V call is TRBV19, the J call TRBJ2-2, with D possibly TRBD2 on 6 matching bases. The CDR3 is 16 amino acids. The germline V gene encodes CDR1 LNHDA and CDR2 SQIVND (reference sequence). Trimming removed 7 bases from V and 0 bases from J, with 15 bases in between. The CDR3 nucleotides are TGTGCCAGTACCCATAGCGGTACTACGAACACCGGGGAGCTGTTTTTT. Amino acids: CASTHSGTTNTGELFF.

This clone has a single count. The chain uses TRBV6-2 or TRBV6-3 and TRBJ1-1; 9 nucleotides agree with TRBD1. The CDR3 contains 15 residues. V trimming: 6 bases; J trimming: 6 bases; junction bases outside the gene matches: 11. Germline V gives CDR1 MNHEY, CDR2 SVGEGT. CDR3 nucleotides: TGTGCCAGCAGGCCTGGGACAGGGAGTCTTCCTGAAGCTTTCTTT. The encoded protein is CASRPGTGSLPEAFF.

This rearrangement joins TRBV2 to TRBJ2-1; 9 nucleotides align to TRBD2. The V gene end was trimmed by 6 bases and the J gene end by 9 bases; junction bases not matched to a gene: 12. There are 15 residues in the CDR3. Germline V gene lookup returns CDR1 SNHLY and CDR2 FYNNEI. CDR3: CASSGGGLAQSEQFF. For the CDR3, the DNA is TGTGCCAGCAGCGGAGGGGGACTAGCACAGAGTGAGCAGTTCTTC.

The sample holds one count of this clone. The V gene is TRBV4-3, the J gene TRBJ2-7; TRBD1 aligns across 7 bases. Germline V gene sequence: CDR1 LGHNA, CDR2 YSLEER. Germline trimming cut 2 bases from V and 2 bases from J; bases unmatched to any gene: 3. The CDR3 sequence is 14 residues long. CDR3 loop: CASSQRTGPYEQYF. DNA of the CDR3: TGCGCCAGCAGCCAAAGGACAGGTCCCTACGAGCAGTACTTC.

The chain recombines TRBV5-4 with TRBJ2-3; 8 nucleotides agree with TRBD1. The CDR3 runs to 15 residues. Germline CDR1 and CDR2: SGHNT and YYREEE (reference sequence). V dropped 4 bases and J dropped 1; count of bases not matched to a gene: 5. CDR3: CASSIPGQGTDTQYF. CDR3 DNA sequence: TGTGCCAGCAGCATACCGGGACAGGGCACAGATACGCAGTATTTT.

The J gene is TRBJ1-4, the V gene TRBV6-5; D is unclear. The V end was cut by 6 bases, the J end by 8 bases, with 7 bases between. Germline V lookup: CDR1 MNHEY, CDR2 SVGAGI. The CDR3 runs to 11 residues. The CDR3 coding sequence is TGTGCCAGCAGGGTAGGAGAAAAACTGTTTTTT. As protein: CASRVGEKLFF.